Described below is a single T cell receptor beta chain sequence and its context. Germline assignment: CDR1 MDHEN and CDR2 SYDVKM. This CDR3 comprises 13 residues. The ends lost 3 bases at V and 5 bases at J; junction bases unmatched: 4. This sample was taken from a study of blood T cell repertoires in COVID-19. Study background: There were acute and convalescent COVID-19 samples, and they came from the United States, Italy and Spain. T cells, B-cell-depleted T cells, or PBMCs provided the cDNA or gDNA that served as material.

Original analysis: Reference gene primer amplification in the assay estimated nucleated cell counts. Produced via immunoSEQ multiplex PCR; TCRdb's table is partial and in-frame only. V, J and clone size are taken as reported in that table, and D and trimming were inferred from the DNA itself. Among 30,000 to 40,000 clones, approximately 91% were seen once, and the ten largest hold 4.5% to 6%. This receptor was taken from a human donor in a cohort sampled during active COVID-19. The chain joins TRBV28 to TRBJ2-7, with 7 bases that match TRBD2. Sequenced input: peripheral blood. CDR3 amino acids: CASSLGGINEQYV. The CDR3 DNA follows: TGTGCCAGCAGTTTGGGAGGGATAAACGAGCAGTACGTC.